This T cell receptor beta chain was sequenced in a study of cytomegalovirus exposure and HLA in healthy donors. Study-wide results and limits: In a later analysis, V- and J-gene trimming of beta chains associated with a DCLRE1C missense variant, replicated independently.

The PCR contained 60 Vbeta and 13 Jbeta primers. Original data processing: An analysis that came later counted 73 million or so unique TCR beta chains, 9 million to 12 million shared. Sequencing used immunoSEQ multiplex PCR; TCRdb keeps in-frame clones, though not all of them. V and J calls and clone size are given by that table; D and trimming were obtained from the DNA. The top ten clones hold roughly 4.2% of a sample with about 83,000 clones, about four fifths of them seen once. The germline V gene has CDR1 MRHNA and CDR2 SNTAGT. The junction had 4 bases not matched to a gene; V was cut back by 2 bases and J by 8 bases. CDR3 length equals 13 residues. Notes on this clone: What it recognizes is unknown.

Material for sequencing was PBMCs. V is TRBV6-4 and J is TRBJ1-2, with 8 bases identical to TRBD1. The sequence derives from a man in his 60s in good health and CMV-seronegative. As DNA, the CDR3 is TGTGCCAGCAGTGACCCAGGGGGCCGCGGCTACACCTTC. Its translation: CASSDPGGRGYTF.